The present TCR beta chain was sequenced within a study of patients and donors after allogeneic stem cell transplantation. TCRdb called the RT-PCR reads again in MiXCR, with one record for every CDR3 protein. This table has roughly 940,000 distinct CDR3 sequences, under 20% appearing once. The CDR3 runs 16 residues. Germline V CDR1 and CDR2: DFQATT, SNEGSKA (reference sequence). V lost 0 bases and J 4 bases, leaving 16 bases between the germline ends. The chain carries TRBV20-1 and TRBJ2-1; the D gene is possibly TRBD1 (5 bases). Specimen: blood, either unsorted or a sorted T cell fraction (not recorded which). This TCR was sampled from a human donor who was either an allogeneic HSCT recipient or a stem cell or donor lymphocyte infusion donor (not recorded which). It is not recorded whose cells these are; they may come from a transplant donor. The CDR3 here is CSARDQPRAGYNEQFF. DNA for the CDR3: TGCAGTGCTAGAGATCAGCCCCGTGCAGGGTACAATGAGCAGTTCTTC.